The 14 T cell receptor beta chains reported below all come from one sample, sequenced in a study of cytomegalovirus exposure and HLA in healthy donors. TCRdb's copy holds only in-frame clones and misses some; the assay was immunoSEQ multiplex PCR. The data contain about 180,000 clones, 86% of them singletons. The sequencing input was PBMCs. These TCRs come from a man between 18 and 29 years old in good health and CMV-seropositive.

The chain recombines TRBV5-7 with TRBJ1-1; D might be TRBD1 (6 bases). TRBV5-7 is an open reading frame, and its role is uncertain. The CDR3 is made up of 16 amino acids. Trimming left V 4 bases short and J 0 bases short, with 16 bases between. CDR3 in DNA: TGTGCCAGCAGCCTTTACAGGGTTCGGGTGAACACTGAAGCTTTCTTT. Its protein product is CASSLYRVRVNTEAFF.

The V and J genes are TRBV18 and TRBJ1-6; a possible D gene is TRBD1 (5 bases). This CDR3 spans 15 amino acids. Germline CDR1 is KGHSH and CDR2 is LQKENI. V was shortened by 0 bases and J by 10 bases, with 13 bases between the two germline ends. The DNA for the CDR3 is TGTGCCAGCTCACCACCCCAGGGAACACAATCACCCCTCCACTTT. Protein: CASSPPQGTQSPLHF.

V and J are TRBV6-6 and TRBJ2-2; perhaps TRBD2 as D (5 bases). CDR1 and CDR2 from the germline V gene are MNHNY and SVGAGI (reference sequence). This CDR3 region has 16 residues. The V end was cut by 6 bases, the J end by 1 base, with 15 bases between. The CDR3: CASSPMVGGNTGELFF. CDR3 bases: TGTGCCAGCAGCCCCATGGTAGGAGGGAACACCGGGGAGCTGTTTTTT.

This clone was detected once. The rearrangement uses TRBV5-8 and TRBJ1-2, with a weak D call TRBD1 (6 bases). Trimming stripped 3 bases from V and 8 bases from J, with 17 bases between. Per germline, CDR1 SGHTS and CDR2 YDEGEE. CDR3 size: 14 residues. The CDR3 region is CASSWDNPIWGYTF. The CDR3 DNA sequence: TGTGCCAGCAGCTGGGACAACCCCATCTGGGGCTACACCTTC.

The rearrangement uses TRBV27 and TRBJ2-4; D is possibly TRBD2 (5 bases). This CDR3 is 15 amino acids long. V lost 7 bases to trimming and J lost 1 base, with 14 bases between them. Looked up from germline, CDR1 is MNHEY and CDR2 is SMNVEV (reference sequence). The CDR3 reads CASTLSGNAKNIQYF. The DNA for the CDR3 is TGTGCCAGCACCCTAAGCGGAAATGCCAAAAACATTCAGTACTTC.

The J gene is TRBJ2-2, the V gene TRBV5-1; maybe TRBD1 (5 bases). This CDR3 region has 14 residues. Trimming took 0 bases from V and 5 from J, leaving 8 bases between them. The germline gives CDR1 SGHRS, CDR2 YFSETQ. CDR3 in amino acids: CASSLDRPTGELFF. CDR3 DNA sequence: TGCGCCAGCAGCTTGGACAGGCCTACCGGGGAGCTGTTTTTT.

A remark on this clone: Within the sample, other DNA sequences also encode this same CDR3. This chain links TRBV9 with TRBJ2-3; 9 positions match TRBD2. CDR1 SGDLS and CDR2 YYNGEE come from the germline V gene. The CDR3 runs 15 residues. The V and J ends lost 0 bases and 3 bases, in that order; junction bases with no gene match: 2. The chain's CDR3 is CASSVGAGGTDTQYF. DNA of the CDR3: TGTGCCAGCAGCGTAGGAGCGGGAGGAACAGATACGCAGTATTTT.

Here the CDR3 DNA reads TGTGCCTGGAGTCCGGGGACAGGCCTACGGCGAGTTGAAGCTTTCTTT. It codes for CAWSPGTGLRRVEAFF. The V and J genes are TRBV30 and TRBJ1-1, with TRBD1 matching 8 bases. V shed 2 bases, J shed 7 bases, and the junction held 15 bases outside the gene matches. The CDR3 is 16 amino acids. CDR1 GTSNPN and CDR2 SVGIG come from the germline V gene (reference sequence).

The CDR3 spells CASSYGRGVENEQFF. The CDR3 bases are TGTGCCAGCAGTTATGGGCGGGGGGTGGAGAATGAGCAGTTCTTC. This chain uses TRBV6-6 with TRBJ2-1; 8 bases align to TRBD2. The CDR3 is 15 residues long. Germline V CDR1 and CDR2: MNHNY, SVGAGI (reference sequence). The V segment lost 3 bases and the J segment 7 bases; nucleotides outside the gene matches: 8.

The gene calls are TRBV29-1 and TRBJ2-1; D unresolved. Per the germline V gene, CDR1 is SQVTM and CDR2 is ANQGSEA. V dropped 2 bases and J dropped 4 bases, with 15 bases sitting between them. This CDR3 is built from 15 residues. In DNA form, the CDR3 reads TGCAGCGTTGAATCCCCCTCGCGCGCGTACAATGAGCAGTTCTTC. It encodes CSVESPSRAYNEQFF.

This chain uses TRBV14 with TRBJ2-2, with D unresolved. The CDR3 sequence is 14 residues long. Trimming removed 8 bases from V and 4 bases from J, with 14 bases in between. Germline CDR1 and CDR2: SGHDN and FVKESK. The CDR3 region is CASSWVGGTGELFF. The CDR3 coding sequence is TGTGCCAGCTCCTGGGTCGGCGGCACCGGGGAGCTGTTTTTT.

The CDR3 is CASSVSGTYNEQFF. Written as DNA, the CDR3 is TGTGCCAGCAGCGTATCAGGAACCTACAATGAGCAGTTCTTC. The chain carries TRBV9 and TRBJ2-1; D not certain. Germline CDR1 SGDLS, CDR2 YYNGEE. The CDR3 is 14 residues long. V gave up 1 base and J gave up 2 bases, with 7 bases separating them.

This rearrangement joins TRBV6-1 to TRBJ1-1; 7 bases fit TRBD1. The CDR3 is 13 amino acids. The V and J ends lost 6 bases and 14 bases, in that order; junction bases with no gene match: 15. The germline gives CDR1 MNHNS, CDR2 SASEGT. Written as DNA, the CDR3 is TGTGCCAGCAGGCCCGGACAGGTTCTCAGAGGCTTCTTT. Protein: CASRPGQVLRGFF.

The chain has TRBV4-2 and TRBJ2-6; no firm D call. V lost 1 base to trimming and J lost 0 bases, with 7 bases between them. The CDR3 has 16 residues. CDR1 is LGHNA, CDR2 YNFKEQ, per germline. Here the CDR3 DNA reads TGTGCCAGCAGCCAAGTCACTCTCTCTGGGGCCAACGTCCTGACTTTC. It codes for CASSQVTLSGANVLTF.